This TCR beta chain was identified during a study of blood T cells in healthy people across ages (dated by TCRdb to the mid-2010s). Describing the broader study: In model experiments, template switching captured about one uniquely barcoded TCR beta cDNA molecule for every two T cells. Age-related changes in TCR beta repertoire diversity were measured in the study by deep sequencing normalized with unique cDNA molecular identifiers. Donors of different ages were randomly distributed across sequencing lanes to avoid experimental bias. Four age groups were formed from the donors: young (average approximately 16 years), middle-aged (around 41), aged (around 68) and long-lived (roughly 81). Using the same blood draw, the study looked at two additional independent replicas of 1 million unique cDNA reads for two donors, one aged 18 to 30 and the other aged 80 or older.

Overall results and qualifications from the work: Since profiling was done on bulk unsorted PBMCs, naive and antigen-experienced compartments could not be conclusively compared. Observed TCR beta diversity per million T cells fell roughly linearly with age, and a significant reduction was already apparent by age around 44. Compared with the aged group, more naive CD4+ T cells, fewer expanded clones and increased TCR diversity were shown by the long-lived group, suggesting age selection. Total diversity estimates from one million sequenced T cells were considered lower bounds and underestimates. Donor CMV infection status was unknown, potentially confounding age-related changes in expanded clonotypes. The percentage of naive T cells measured by flow cytometry correlated strongly with observed TCR beta diversity.

The germline ends are 10 bases apart after V is trimmed by 4 bases and J by 0 bases. CDR1 and CDR2 are read off the germline V gene (reference sequence) as SEHNR and FQNEAQ. Inclusive of the bounding cysteine and phenylalanine, the CDR3 is 16 residues long. CDR3 DNA is the only sequence kept; it has 48 bases, read in frame from the first base. Donors were about 36 systemically healthy Caucasian individuals from Russia aged roughly 6 to 90 years. Around 9.8 milliliters of peripheral blood were collected from each donor into EDTA-treated Vacutainer tubes. Ficoll-Paque density-gradient centrifugation was used to isolate PBMCs, with at least 6.5 million obtained per sample. Trizol reagent was used to extract total RNA from PBMCs, with at least 6 micrograms per sample. For every donor, flow cytometry on a PBMC aliquot measured the percentage of naive CD45RAhigh/CD27high T cells. Library generation was performed with 5' RACE. The sequencing machine was an Illumina HiSeq 2500. A second PCR of roughly 7 to 11 cycles was run with a J-beta primer mix and a sample-barcoded 5' primer. A unique molecular identifier was introduced onto each TCR beta cDNA molecule by a template-switch 5' adaptor carrying 12 random nucleotides. Each sample yielded at least 2.5 million CDR3-containing paired-end reads. First-strand cDNA was synthesized from all RNA with the Mint cDNA synthesis kit, primed by a TRBC-specific oligonucleotide. Following uracil-DNA glycosylase treatment, all cDNA underwent a first 18-cycle PCR with the universal primers M1SS and BC2_uni_R. The original pipeline was this. Each sample was normalized by randomly selecting 1 million high-quality reads, each carrying a distinct molecular identifier. Instead of being binned into consensus sequences, reads with shared molecular identifiers were discarded. MiTCR, run with a Q25 quality threshold and the strictest error-elimination algorithm, handled CDR3 identification, clonotype clustering and error correction. A nonparametric unseen species model with Euler transformation was used to estimate a lower bound on total TCR beta diversity. TCRdb cleaned the public reads at Q25 with fastp, built clones with MiXCR and kept in-frame beta chains. Each entry is one CDR3 protein sequence, shown with its most common DNA and genes. Clone size and V and J calls follow TCRdb, not the original study. The sample profile shows about 1.5 million distinct CDR3 sequences; 42% of them were found once. Of the sample, 7.9% is held by the ten largest clones.

This clonotype was seen a few times. Its specific antigen is unknown. No base quality information exists; no much larger clone differs at one position. The chain was built from TRBV7-9 and TRBJ2-6; the D gene is perhaps TRBD1 or TRBD2, each of them matching over 5 bases. This TCR was sampled from a woman younger than 30 in good health. The sample comprised blood. The CDR3 reads CASSWGRTSGANVLTF. The DNA sequence reads TGTGCCAGCAGCTGGGGACGGACCTCTGGGGCCAACGTCCTGACTTTC.